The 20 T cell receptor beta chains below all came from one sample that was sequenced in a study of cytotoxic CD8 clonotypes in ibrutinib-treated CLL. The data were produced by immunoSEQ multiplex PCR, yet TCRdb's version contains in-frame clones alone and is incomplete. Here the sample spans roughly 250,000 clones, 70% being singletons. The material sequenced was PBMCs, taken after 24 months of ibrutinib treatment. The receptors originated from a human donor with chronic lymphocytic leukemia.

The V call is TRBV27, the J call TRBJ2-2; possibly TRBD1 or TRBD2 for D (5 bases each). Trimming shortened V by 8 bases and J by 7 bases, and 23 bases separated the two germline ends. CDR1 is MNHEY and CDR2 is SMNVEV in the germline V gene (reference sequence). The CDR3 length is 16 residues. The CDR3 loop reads CASFPVTDLRGGELFF. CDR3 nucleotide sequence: TGTGCCAGCTTCCCCGTGACAGACCTTCGGGGCGGGGAGCTGTTTTTT.

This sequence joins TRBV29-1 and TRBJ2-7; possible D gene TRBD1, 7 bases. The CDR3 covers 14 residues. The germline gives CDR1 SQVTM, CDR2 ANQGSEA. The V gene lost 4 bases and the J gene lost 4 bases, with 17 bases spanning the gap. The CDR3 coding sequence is TGCAGCGTTGGGCCTCCAGGGGGGCCTTACGAGCAGTACTTC. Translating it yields CSVGPPGGPYEQYF.

This CDR3 reads CASSLTGSEQYF. For the CDR3, the DNA is TGTGCCAGCAGTTTGACAGGGAGCGAGCAGTACTTC. This chain links TRBV6-5 with TRBJ2-7; TRBD1 agrees at 7 bases. V gave up 4 bases and J gave up 6 bases; unmatched junction bases: 3. Germline assignment: CDR1 MNHEY and CDR2 SVGAGI. The length of the CDR3 is 12 residues.

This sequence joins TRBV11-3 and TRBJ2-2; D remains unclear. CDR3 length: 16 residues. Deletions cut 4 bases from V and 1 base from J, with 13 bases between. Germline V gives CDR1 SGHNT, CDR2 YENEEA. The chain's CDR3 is CASSSYWTLNTGELFF. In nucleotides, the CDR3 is TGTGCCAGCAGCTCATACTGGACCCTGAACACCGGGGAGCTGTTTTTT.

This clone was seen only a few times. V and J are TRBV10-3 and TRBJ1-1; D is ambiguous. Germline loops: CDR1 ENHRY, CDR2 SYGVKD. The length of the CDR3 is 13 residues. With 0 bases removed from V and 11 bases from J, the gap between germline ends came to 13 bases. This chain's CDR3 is CAISESNASEAFF. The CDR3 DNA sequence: TGTGCCATCAGTGAGTCGAATGCGTCGGAGGCTTTCTTT.

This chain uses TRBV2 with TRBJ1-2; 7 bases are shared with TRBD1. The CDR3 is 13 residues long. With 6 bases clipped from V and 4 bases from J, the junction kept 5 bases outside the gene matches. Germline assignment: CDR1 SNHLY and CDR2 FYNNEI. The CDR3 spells CASSLGDSYGYTF. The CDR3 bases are TGTGCCAGCAGCCTAGGGGACAGCTATGGCTACACCTTC.

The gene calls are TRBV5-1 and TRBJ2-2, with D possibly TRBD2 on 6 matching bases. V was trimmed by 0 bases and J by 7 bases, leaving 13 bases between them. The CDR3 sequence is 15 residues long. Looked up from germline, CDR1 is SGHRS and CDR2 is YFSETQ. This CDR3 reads CASSLEVGGVGELFF. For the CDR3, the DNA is TGCGCCAGCAGCTTGGAAGTGGGAGGCGTCGGGGAGCTGTTTTTT.

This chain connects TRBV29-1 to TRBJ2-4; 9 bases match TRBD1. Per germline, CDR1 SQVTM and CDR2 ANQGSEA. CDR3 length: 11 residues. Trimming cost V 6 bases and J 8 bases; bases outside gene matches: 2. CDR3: CSVRTGDIQYF. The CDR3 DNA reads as TGCAGCGTGCGGACAGGGGACATTCAGTACTTC.

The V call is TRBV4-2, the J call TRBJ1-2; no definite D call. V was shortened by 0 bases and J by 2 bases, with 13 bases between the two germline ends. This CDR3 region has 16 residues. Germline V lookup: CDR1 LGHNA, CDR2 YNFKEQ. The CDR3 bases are TGTGCCAGCAGCCAAGATAGGAACTTACCCAACTATGGCTACACCTTC. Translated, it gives CASSQDRNLPNYGYTF.

The CDR3 DNA is TGTGCCAGCACTTTCTCAGATGGGGGGTCCTACGAGCAGTACTTC. This gives the protein CASTFSDGGSYEQYF. The chain carries TRBV6-5 and TRBJ2-7; D perhaps matches TRBD2 (6 bases). The germline gives CDR1 MNHEY, CDR2 SVGAGI. The length of the CDR3 is 15 residues. V was shortened by 7 bases and J by 1 base, with 17 bases between the two germline ends.

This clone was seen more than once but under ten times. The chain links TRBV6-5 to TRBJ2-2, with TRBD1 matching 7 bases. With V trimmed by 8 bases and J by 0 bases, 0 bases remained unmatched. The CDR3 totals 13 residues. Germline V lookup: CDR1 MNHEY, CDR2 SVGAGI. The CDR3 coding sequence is TGTGCCAGCGGGACAGCGAACACCGGGGAGCTGTTTTTT. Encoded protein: CASGTANTGELFF.

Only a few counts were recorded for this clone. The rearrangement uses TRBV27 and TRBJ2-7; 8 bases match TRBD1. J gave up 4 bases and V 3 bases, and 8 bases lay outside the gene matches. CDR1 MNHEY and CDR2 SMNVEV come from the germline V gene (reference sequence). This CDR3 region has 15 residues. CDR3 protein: CASSFLGQGAYEQYF. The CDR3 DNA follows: TGTGCCAGCAGTTTTCTGGGTCAGGGGGCTTACGAGCAGTACTTC.

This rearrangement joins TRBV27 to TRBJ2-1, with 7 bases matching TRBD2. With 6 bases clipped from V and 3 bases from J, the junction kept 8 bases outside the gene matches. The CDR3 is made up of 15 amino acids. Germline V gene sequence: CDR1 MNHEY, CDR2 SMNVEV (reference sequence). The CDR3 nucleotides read TGTGCCAGCAGCGGAGGACTAGTAGACTACAATGAGCAGTTCTTC. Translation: CASSGGLVDYNEQFF.

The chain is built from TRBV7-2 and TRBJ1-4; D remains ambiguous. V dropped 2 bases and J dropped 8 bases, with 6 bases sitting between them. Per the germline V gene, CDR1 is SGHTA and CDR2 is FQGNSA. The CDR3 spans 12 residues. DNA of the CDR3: TGTGCCAGCAGCTTAAGGAGCGAAAAACTGTTTTTT. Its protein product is CASSLRSEKLFF. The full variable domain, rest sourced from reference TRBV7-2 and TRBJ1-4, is GAGVSQSPSNKVTEKGKDVELRCDPISGHTALYWYRQSLGQGLEFLIYFQGNSAPDKSGLPSDRFSAERTGGSVSTLTIQRTQQEDSAVYLCASSLRSEKLFFGSGTQLSVL.

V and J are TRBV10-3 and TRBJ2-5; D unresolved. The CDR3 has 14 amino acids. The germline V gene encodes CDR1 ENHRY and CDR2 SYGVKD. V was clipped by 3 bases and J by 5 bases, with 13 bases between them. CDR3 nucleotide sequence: TGTGCCATCAGTGAAAGACACGACCTGGAGACCCAGTACTTC. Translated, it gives CAISERHDLETQYF.

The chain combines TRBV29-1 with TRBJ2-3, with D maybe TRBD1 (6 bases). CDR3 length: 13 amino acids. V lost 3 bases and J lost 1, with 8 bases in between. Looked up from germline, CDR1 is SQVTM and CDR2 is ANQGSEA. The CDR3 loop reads CSVEAGGTDTQYF. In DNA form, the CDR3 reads TGCAGCGTTGAGGCAGGGGGCACAGATACGCAGTATTTT.

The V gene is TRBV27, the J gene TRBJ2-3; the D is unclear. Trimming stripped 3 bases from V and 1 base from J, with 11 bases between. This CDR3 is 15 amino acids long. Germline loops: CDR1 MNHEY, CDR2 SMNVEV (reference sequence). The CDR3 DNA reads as TGTGCCAGCAGTTTTACCCTTTCCGGCACAGATACGCAGTATTTT. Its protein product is CASSFTLSGTDTQYF.

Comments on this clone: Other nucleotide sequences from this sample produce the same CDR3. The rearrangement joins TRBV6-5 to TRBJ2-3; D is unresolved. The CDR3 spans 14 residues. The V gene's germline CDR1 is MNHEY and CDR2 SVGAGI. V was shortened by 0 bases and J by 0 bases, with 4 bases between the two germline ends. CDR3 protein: CASSYSGSTDTQYF. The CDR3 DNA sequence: TGTGCCAGCAGTTACTCCGGCAGCACAGATACGCAGTATTTT.

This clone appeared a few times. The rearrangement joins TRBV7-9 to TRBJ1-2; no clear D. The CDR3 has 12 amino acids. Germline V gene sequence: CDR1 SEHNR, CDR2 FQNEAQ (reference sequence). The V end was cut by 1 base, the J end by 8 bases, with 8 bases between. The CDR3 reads CASSLDGVGYTF. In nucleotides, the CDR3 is TGTGCCAGCAGCTTAGATGGGGTCGGCTACACCTTC.

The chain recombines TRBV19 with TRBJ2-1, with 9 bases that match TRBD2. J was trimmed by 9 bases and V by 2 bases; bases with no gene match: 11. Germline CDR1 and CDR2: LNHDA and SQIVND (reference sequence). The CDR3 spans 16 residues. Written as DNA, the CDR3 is TGTGCCAGTAGTATACGGCCTAGCGGGAAATTTGGTGAGCAGTTCTTC. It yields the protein CASSIRPSGKFGEQFF.